This T cell receptor beta chain was identified during a study of T-cell reconstitution after alpha-beta-depleted transplantation in children. Unique molecular identifiers were incorporated into the prepared TCRbeta library. TCRdb redid the calling of the PCR reads with MiXCR, one entry per CDR3 protein. This sample has about 610,000 distinct CDR3 sequences, with about 10% found just once. The ends were cut back, 3 bases at V and 3 bases at J, with 12 bases in the middle. The CDR3 contains 14 residues. CDR1 and CDR2 (germline): SEHNR, FQNEAQ (reference sequence). The table lists this clonotype with a few counts.

Sequenced here: PBMCs from the stem cell graft donor, sampled from the stem cell graft. The sequence came from a human donor who donated a stem cell graft to a child with acute myeloid leukemia. The rearrangement uses TRBV7-9 and TRBJ2-7, with no clear D. The chain's CDR3 is CASSLGAQGYEQYF. The DNA for the CDR3 is TGTGCCAGCAGCTTGGGCGCTCAAGGCTACGAGCAGTACTTC. Looking up the rest from reference TRBV7-9 and TRBJ2-7 gives the full variable domain: DTGVSQNPRHKITKRGQNVTFRCDPISEHNRLYWYRQTLGQGPEFLTYFQNEAQLEKSRLLSDRFSAERPKGSFSTLEIQRTEQGDSAMYLCASSLGAQGYEQYFGPGTRLTVT.